These 18 T cell receptor beta chains share one sample of origin, sequenced in a study of cytomegalovirus exposure and HLA in healthy donors. PCR amplification relied on 60 Vbeta primers (plus 13 Jbeta primers). Some clones are missing from TCRdb's copy, which holds only in-frame ones; the method was immunoSEQ multiplex PCR. The sample lists about 200,000 clones, approximately 85% occurring once. Sequencing was done on a sample of PBMCs. Receptors were obtained from a woman aged 40 to 49 in good health and CMV-seronegative.

The genes are TRBV11-2 and TRBJ2-1; 8 bases align to TRBD2. Germline V gene sequence: CDR1 SGHAT, CDR2 FQNNGV. The CDR3 is 14 amino acids. V lost 1 base, J lost 6 bases, and 2 bases stayed unmatched. This CDR3 is CASSLAGGPNEQFF. CDR3 nucleotide sequence: TGTGCCAGCAGCTTAGCGGGAGGGCCCAATGAGCAGTTCTTC. Combining the CDR3 with reference TRBV11-2 and TRBJ2-1 gives the whole variable domain EAGVAQSPRYKIIEKRQSVAFWCNPISGHATLYWYQQILGQGPKLLIQFQNNGVVDDSQLPKDRFSAERLKGVDSTLKIQPAKLEDSAVYLCASSLAGGPNEQFFGPGTRLTVL.

The rearrangement uses TRBV11-1 and TRBJ2-2; 11 positions agree with TRBD2. Unmatched junction bases numbered 2, after V lost 3 bases and J lost 8 bases. Germline CDR1 SGHAT, CDR2 FQDESV (reference sequence). This CDR3 region has 14 residues. CDR3 amino acids: CASSLGLAVGELFF. CDR3 DNA sequence: TGTGCCAGCAGCTTGGGACTAGCGGTAGGGGAGCTGTTTTTT.

V is TRBV20-1 and J is TRBJ2-7, with D perhaps matching TRBD2 (5 bases). The V and J ends lost 6 bases and 6 bases respectively, with 12 bases between them. The V gene's germline CDR1 is DFQATT and CDR2 SNEGSKA (reference sequence). The CDR3 is 11 residues long. CDR3 DNA sequence: TGCAGTGCAAAATTACGGGGCGAGCAGTACTTC. Translating gives CSAKLRGEQYF.

J is TRBJ2-1 and V is TRBV19; 7 nucleotides align to TRBD2. The CDR3 contains 15 residues. V gave up 1 base and J gave up 8 bases; unmatched junction bases: 8. Looked up from germline, CDR1 is LNHDA and CDR2 is SQIVND (reference sequence). CDR3 coding DNA: TGTGCCAGTAGTATAGGCAGGACTAGAAGCCATGAGCAGTTCTTC. Amino acid sequence: CASSIGRTRSHEQFF.

The chain employs TRBV19 and TRBJ2-6; TRBD1 aligns across 9 bases. With 5 bases clipped from V and 0 bases from J, the junction kept 2 bases outside the gene matches. The germline CDR1 and CDR2 sequences are LNHDA and SQIVND (reference sequence). This CDR3 is built from 16 residues. CDR3 protein: CASSGQGSSGANVLTF. The CDR3 DNA is TGTGCCAGTAGTGGACAGGGGAGCTCTGGGGCCAACGTCCTGACTTTC.

V and J are TRBV19 and TRBJ2-3; 9 nucleotides align to TRBD1. Germline V gene sequence: CDR1 LNHDA, CDR2 SQIVND (reference sequence). The CDR3 is made up of 14 amino acids. The junction had 4 bases not matched to a gene; V was cut back by 5 bases and J by 4 bases. The CDR3 bases are TGTGCCAGTAGTCCGGGGACAGGGTCAGATACGCAGTATTTT. It specifies CASSPGTGSDTQYF.

The J gene is TRBJ2-7, the V gene TRBV10-2; 10 bases fit TRBD2. Per germline, CDR1 WSHSY and CDR2 SAAADI. V lost 7 bases and J lost 3; bases outside the gene matches: 3. The CDR3 totals 13 residues. CDR3 DNA sequence: TGCGCCAGCACCCCTAGCGGGAGCTACGAGCAGTACTTC. Translating gives CASTPSGSYEQYF.

The genes are TRBV4-1 and TRBJ2-7; D gene unclear. The CDR3 sequence is 13 residues long. Trimming pared 1 base from V and 3 bases from J, leaving 7 bases between. Per germline, CDR1 MGHRA and CDR2 YSYEKL. CDR3 DNA: TGCGCCAGCAGCCAAGGACTGGGCTACGAGCAGTACTTC. Translating gives CASSQGLGYEQYF.

V is TRBV19 and J is TRBJ2-7; the D gene is possibly TRBD1 (6 bases). V was trimmed by 5 bases and J by 4 bases, leaving 21 bases between them. The CDR3 totals 16 residues. CDR1 and CDR2 from the germline V gene are LNHDA and SQIVND (reference sequence). CDR3: CASSPFAGDLGYEQYF. As DNA, the CDR3 is TGTGCCAGTAGTCCCTTTGCAGGGGACCTTGGGTACGAGCAGTACTTC.

The DNA of the CDR3 is TGTGCCAGCCGGGGACAGGGCGACTACGAGCAGTACTTC. As protein: CASRGQGDYEQYF. The chain combines TRBV7-9 with TRBJ2-7; 9 bases agree with TRBD1. V gave up 8 bases and J gave up 3 bases; unmatched junction bases: 5. Germline-derived CDR1 and CDR2 are SEHNR and FQNEAQ (reference sequence). The CDR3 consists of 13 residues. The full variable domain, rest sourced from reference TRBV7-9 and TRBJ2-7, is DTGVSQNPRHKITKRGQNVTFRCDPISEHNRLYWYRQTLGQGPEFLTYFQNEAQLEKSRLLSDRFSAERPKGSFSTLEIQRTEQGDSAMYLCASRGQGDYEQYFGPGTRLTVT.

There are a few counts of this clone. The chain joins TRBV7-8 to TRBJ2-7; perhaps TRBD2 as D (5 bases). The CDR3 runs 13 residues. With 5 bases removed from V and 6 bases from J, the gap between germline ends came to 14 bases. Germline V gives CDR1 SGHVS, CDR2 FQNEAQ. DNA of the CDR3: TGTGCCAGCAGCACCCTACTAGTTACCGAGCAGTACTTC. It yields the protein CASSTLLVTEQYF. The full variable domain, its missing parts supplied by reference TRBV7-8 and TRBJ2-7, is GAGVSQSPRYKVAKRGQDVALRCDPISGHVSLFWYQQALGQGPEFLTYFQNEAQLDKSGLPSDRFFAERPEGSVSTLKIQRTQQEDSAVYLCASSTLLVTEQYFGPGTRLTVT.

The V gene is TRBV9, the J gene TRBJ2-1; 8 bases are shared with TRBD2. The J segment lost 5 bases and the V segment lost 0 bases, leaving 13 bases of the junction unmatched. The length of the CDR3 is 18 residues. The germline CDR1 and CDR2 sequences are SGDLS and YYNGEE. CDR3 sequence reads: CASSVGSLVGRANNEQFF. The CDR3 nucleotides read TGTGCCAGCAGCGTAGGATCCCTCGTCGGGAGGGCGAACAATGAGCAGTTCTTC.

The chain recombines TRBV7-9 with TRBJ2-2; 9 bases line up with TRBD1. The CDR3 is made up of 16 amino acids. The germline CDR1 and CDR2 sequences are SEHNR and FQNEAQ (reference sequence). V gave up 4 bases and J gave up 5 bases; unmatched junction bases: 8. CDR3 sequence (DNA): TGTGCCAGCAGCTGGACAGGGGCAAGGAGGACCGGGGAGCTGTTTTTT. This encodes CASSWTGARRTGELFF.

Written as DNA, the CDR3 is TGTGCCAGCAGTCCGGACCGGGGAGATACGCAGTATTTT. Translated: CASSPDRGDTQYF. This rearrangement joins TRBV6-4 to TRBJ2-3, with D tentatively TRBD2 (5 bases). With 5 bases removed from V and 5 bases from J, the gap between germline ends came to 11 bases. The CDR3 has 13 amino acids. Germline V gene data show CDR1 as MRHNA and CDR2 as SNTAGT.

In this sample, this clone turned up a few times. The chain joins TRBV19 to TRBJ1-1; unclear D gene. The V gene lost 3 bases and the J gene lost 7 bases, with 15 bases spanning the gap. Germline-derived CDR1 and CDR2 are LNHDA and SQIVND (reference sequence). The CDR3 length is 14 residues. The CDR3 sequence: CASSIGLMRIEAFF. In DNA form, the CDR3 reads TGTGCCAGTAGTATCGGACTAATGCGAATTGAAGCTTTCTTT.

The chain joins TRBV20-1 to TRBJ2-5, with a possible D match to TRBD1 (5 bases). This CDR3 spans 11 amino acids. Germline CDR1 reads DFQATT; CDR2 reads SNEGSKA (reference sequence). The CDR3 DNA sequence: TGCGCAGGGTCTGGTCGGGAGACCCAGTACTTC. Protein sequence: CAGSGRETQYF.

This chain's CDR3 is CAISEQNRPRVEQYF. In DNA form, the CDR3 reads TGTGCCATCAGTGAGCAAAACAGGCCCCGGGTCGAGCAGTACTTC. The V gene is TRBV10-3, the J gene TRBJ2-7; D might be TRBD1 (5 bases). Per germline, CDR1 ENHRY and CDR2 SYGVKD. V lost 2 bases and J lost 6, with 17 bases in between. The CDR3 has 15 amino acids.

The J gene is TRBJ2-4, the V gene TRBV19; the match to TRBD1 covers 8 bases. V shed 5 bases and J 6 bases; nucleotides not matched to a gene: 6. This CDR3 contains 14 residues. Germline V lookup: CDR1 LNHDA, CDR2 SQIVND (reference sequence). CDR3 in amino acids: CASSLTGALNIQYF. In DNA form, the CDR3 reads TGTGCCAGTAGTCTGACAGGGGCCTTAAACATTCAGTACTTC.